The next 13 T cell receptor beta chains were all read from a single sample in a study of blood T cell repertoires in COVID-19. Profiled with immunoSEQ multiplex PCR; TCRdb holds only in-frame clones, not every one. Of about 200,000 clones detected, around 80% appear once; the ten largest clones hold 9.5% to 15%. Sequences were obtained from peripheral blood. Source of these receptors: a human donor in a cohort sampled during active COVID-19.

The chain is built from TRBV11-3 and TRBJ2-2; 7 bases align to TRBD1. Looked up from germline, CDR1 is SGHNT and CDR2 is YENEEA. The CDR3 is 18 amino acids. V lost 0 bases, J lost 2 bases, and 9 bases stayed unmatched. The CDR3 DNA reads TGTGCCAGCAGCTTAGATCAGGGGACAGCGGACAACACCGGGGAGCTGTTTTTT. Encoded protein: CASSLDQGTADNTGELFF.

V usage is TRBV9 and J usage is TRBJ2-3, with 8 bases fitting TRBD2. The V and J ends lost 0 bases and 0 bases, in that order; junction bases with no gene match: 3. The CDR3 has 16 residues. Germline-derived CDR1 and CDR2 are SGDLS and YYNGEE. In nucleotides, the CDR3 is TGTGCCAGCAGCGTAGAAGGCGGGGGGAGCACAGATACGCAGTATTTT. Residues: CASSVEGGGSTDTQYF. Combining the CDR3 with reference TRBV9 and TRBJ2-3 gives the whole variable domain DSGVTQTPKHLITATGQRVTLRCSPRSGDLSVYWYQQSLDQGLQFLIQYYNGEERAKGNILERFSAQQFPDLHSELNLSSLELGDSALYFCASSVEGGGSTDTQYFGPGTRLTVL.

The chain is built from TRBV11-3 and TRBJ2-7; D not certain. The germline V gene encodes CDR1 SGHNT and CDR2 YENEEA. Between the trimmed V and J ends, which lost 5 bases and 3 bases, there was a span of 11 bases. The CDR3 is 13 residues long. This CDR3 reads CASSPGRGYEQYF. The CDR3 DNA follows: TGTGCCAGCAGCCCGGGTCGAGGCTACGAGCAGTACTTC.

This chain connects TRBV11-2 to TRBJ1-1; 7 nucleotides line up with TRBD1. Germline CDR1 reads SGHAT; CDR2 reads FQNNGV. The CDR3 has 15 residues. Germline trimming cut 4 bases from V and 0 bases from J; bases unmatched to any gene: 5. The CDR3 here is CASSSSGTVNTEAFF. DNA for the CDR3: TGTGCCAGCAGCTCATCCGGGACAGTGAACACTGAAGCTTTCTTT.

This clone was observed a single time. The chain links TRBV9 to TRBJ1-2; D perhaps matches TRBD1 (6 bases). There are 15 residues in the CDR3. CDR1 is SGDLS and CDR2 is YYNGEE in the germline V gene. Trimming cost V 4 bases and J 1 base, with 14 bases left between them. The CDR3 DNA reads TGTGCCAGCAGCCATGGGACATCCCTTAACTATGGCTACACCTTC. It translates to CASSHGTSLNYGYTF.

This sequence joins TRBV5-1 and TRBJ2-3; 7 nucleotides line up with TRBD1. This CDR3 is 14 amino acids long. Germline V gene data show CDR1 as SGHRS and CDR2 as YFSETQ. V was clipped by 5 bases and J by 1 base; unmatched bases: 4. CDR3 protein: CASRFGQGTDTQYF. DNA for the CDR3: TGCGCCAGCAGATTCGGACAGGGCACAGATACGCAGTATTTT.

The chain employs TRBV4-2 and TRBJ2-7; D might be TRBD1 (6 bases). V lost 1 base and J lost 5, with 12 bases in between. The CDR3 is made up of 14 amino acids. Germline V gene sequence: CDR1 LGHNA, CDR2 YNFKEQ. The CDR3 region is CASSQAGAWNEQYF. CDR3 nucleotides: TGTGCCAGCAGCCAAGCAGGGGCGTGGAACGAGCAGTACTTC.

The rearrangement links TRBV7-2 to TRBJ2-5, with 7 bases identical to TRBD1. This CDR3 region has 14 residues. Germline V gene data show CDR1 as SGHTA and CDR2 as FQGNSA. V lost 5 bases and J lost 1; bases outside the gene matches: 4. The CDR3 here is CASSPGTAQETQYF. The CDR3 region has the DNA TGTGCCAGCAGCCCGGGGACAGCCCAAGAGACCCAGTACTTC.

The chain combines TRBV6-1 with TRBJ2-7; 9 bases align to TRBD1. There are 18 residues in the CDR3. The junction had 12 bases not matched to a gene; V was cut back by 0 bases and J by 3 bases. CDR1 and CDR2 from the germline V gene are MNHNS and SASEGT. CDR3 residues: CASSEAVGDRATGYEQYF. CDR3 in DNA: TGTGCCAGCAGTGAAGCGGTGGGGGACAGGGCGACGGGCTACGAGCAGTACTTC.

The chain's CDR3 is CASSLGAARRSPLHF. In nucleotides, the CDR3 is TGTGCCAGTAGTCTCGGAGCCGCCCGAAGGTCACCCCTCCACTTT. The gene calls are TRBV19 and TRBJ1-6, with D unresolved. Trimming pared 5 bases from V and 10 bases from J, leaving 18 bases between. Per the germline V gene, CDR1 is LNHDA and CDR2 is SQIVND (reference sequence). The CDR3 extends over 15 amino acids.

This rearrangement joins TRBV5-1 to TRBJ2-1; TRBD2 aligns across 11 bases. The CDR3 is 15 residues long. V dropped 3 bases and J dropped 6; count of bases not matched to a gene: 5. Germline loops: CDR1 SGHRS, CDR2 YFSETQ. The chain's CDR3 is CASSSLAGGSNEQFF. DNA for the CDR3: TGCGCCAGCAGCTCTCTAGCGGGGGGAAGCAATGAGCAGTTCTTC.

CDR3 nucleotide sequence: TGTGCCACCAGTGATCGCAGGGCATTGGTTGGAGATACGCAGTATTTT. Translated: CATSDRRALVGDTQYF. J is TRBJ2-3 and V is TRBV24-1, with a tentative D call TRBD1 (5 bases). V gave up 3 bases and J gave up 5 bases, with 17 bases separating them. Germline-derived CDR1 and CDR2 are KGHDR and SFDVKD. The CDR3 has 16 residues.

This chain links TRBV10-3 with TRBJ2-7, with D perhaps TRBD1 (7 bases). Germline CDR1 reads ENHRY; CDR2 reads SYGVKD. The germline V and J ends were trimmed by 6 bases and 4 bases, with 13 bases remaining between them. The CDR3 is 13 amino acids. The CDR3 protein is CAIRRDSAYEQYF. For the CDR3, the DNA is TGTGCCATCAGGCGGGACAGTGCATACGAGCAGTACTTC.